The rows below give T cell receptor beta chains drawn from one sample of a study of patients and donors after allogeneic stem cell transplantation. One entry per CDR3 protein, called by TCRdb with MiXCR from the RT-PCR reads. This sample yields a few hundred thousand distinct CDR3 sequences, of which around an eighth are seen a single time; approximately 10% belongs to the top ten. The sample comprised blood, either unsorted or a sorted T cell fraction (not recorded which). The receptors were gathered from a human donor who was either an allogeneic HSCT recipient or a stem cell or donor lymphocyte infusion donor (not recorded which). It is not recorded whose cells these are; they may come from a transplant donor. Each CDR3 is given with its conserved first and last residue. The D gene is left open where the match is weak. Clone size is stated in some rows and not others, as once, few, many or a class when expanded.

TRBJ1-1 | TRBV6-5 | TRBD1 | . | CASSYGETGGQGEAFF | TGTGCCAGCAGTTACGGAGAGACGGGCGGACAGGGTGAAGCTTTCTTT
TRBJ1-4 | TRBV29-1 | . | few | CSVEWGEKLFF | TGCAGCGTTGAATGGGGGGAAAAACTGTTTTTT
TRBJ1-1 | TRBV12-3/TRBV12-4 | . | few | CASHERRNTEAFF | TGTGCCAGCCATGAACGGCGGAACACTGAAGCTTTCTTT
TRBJ2-7 | TRBV4-2 | . | few | CASSQDPGQKQYF | TGTGCCAGCAGCCAAGACCCAGGACAGAAGCAGTACTTC
TRBJ2-1 | TRBV5-6 | . | many | CASSFKSLEQFF | TGTGCCAGCAGCTTTAAATCCCTAGAGCAGTTCTTC
TRBJ2-7 | TRBV11-2 | . | few | CASRISGTAPYEQYF | TGTGCCAGCAGAATATCCGGGACGGCCCCCTACGAGCAGTACTTC
TRBJ2-3 | TRBV20-1 | . | few | CSAMPGTNTDTQYF | TGCAGTGCTATGCCTGGGACCAACACAGATACGCAGTATTTT
TRBJ2-1 | TRBV9 | TRBD2 | . | CASSVGTSGNYNEQFF | TGTGCCAGCAGCGTCGGGACTAGCGGGAATTACAATGAGCAGTTCTTC
TRBJ2-6 | TRBV24-1 | TRBD2 | . | CATSAGLAGYSGANVLTF | TGTGCCACCAGTGCGGGACTAGCGGGCTACTCTGGGGCCAACGTCCTGACTTTC
TRBJ2-7 | TRBV24-1 | TRBD2 | many | CATSDQTSGSVYEQYF | TGTGCCACCAGTGACCAGACTAGCGGGAGCGTCTACGAGCAGTACTTC
TRBJ1-5 | TRBV20-1 | . | . | CSARARPNQPQHF | TGCAGTGCCCGCGCCAGGCCCAATCAGCCCCAGCATTTT
TRBJ2-5 | TRBV29-1 | . | . | CSVRAGAQLGTQYF | TGCAGCGTGAGGGCAGGGGCCCAGCTGGGGACCCAGTACTTC
TRBJ2-7 | TRBV4-2 | . | . | CASSQAPTPFDNRGTYEQYF | TGTGCCAGCAGCCAAGCCCCAACCCCCTTTGACAACCGAGGGACCTACGAGCAGTACTTC
TRBJ2-3 | TRBV10-3 | . | few | CAIGNGGGTDTQYF | TGTGCCATCGGTAACGGGGGCGGCACAGATACGCAGTATTTT